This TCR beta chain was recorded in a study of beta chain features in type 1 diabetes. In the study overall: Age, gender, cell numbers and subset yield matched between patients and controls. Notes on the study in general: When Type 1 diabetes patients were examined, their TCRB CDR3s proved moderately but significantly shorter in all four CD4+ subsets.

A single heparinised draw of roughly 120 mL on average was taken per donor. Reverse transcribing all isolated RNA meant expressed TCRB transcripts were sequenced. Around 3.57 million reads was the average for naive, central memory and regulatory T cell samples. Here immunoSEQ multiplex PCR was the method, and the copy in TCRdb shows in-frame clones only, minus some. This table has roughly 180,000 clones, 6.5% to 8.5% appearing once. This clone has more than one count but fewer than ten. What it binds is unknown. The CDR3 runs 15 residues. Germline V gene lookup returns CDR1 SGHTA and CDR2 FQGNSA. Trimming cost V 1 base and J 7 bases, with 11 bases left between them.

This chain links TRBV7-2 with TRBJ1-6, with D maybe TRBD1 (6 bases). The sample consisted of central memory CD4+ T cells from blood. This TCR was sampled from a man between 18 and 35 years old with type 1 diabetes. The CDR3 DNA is TGTGCCAGCAGCTTAGTCAGGGGAAGGAATTCACCCCTCCACTTT. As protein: CASSLVRGRNSPLHF.